This section outlines one T cell receptor (beta chain) sequence together with its context. This sample stems from a study of blood T cell repertoires in COVID-19. Study details: The origin of the acute and convalescent COVID-19 samples was the United States, Italy and Spain.

CDR1 SNHLY and CDR2 FYNNEI come from the germline V gene. V was clipped by 4 bases and J by 6 bases, with 13 bases between them. The CDR3 sequence is 13 residues long. Per the authors' pipeline: Quantification of nucleated cells was approximated via reference gene primer amplification. Using immunoSEQ multiplex PCR, the repertoire was profiled, and TCRdb retains in-frame clones only, with some absent. Clone size and V and J calls were adopted from that table, with D and trimming inferred from the DNA. The sample lists 150,000 or so clones; 75% to 85% were seen once. The genes are TRBV2 and TRBJ2-7; D might be TRBD2 (6 bases). Sequencing used peripheral blood. The TCR sequence derives from a human donor with acute or convalescent COVID-19. The donor label of this sample is uncertain. CDR3 sequence (DNA): TGTGCCAGCAGTGGAGAGCTGCGGGGCGAGCAGTACGTC. Translated, it gives CASSGELRGEQYV.